This T cell receptor (beta chain) was found in a study of early T cells in non-severe SARS-CoV-2 infection. Overall study results and limits: Missing private and CD4 specificities, VDJdb matching favored anti-spike CD8 responses.

Each cDNA molecule carried a unique molecular identifier. TCRdb reprocessed the 5' RACE reads with MiXCR, giving one entry per CDR3 protein. The sample has 53,000 or so distinct CDR3 sequences; around 7.7% are singletons. This clonotype has ten or more counts. Its antigen is still unknown. This CDR3 is built from 15 residues. V lost 0 bases and J lost 9, with 12 bases in between. Germline lookup yields CDR1 MNHNS and CDR2 SASEGT. The receptor was isolated from an adult who was a healthcare worker with PCR-confirmed SARS-CoV-2 infection or an uninfected control (not recorded which). The specimen was whole blood. The V gene is TRBV6-1, the J gene TRBJ1-6, with a tentative D call TRBD1 (5 bases). CDR3 in DNA: TGTGCCAGCAGTGAAGCTAGAGGGGATAGTTCACCCCTCCACTTT. Its protein is CASSEARGDSSPLHF.